What follows are 29 T cell receptor beta chains derived from one specimen sequenced in a study of beta chain features in type 1 diabetes. Of the isolated RNA, all was reverse transcribed, and so the sequenced material was expressed TCRB transcripts. TCRdb keeps only in-frame clones here, not all; method: immunoSEQ multiplex PCR. The sample lists around 240,000 clones; about 71% were seen once. What was sequenced was naive CD4+ T cells from blood. The receptors shown here come from a man aged 30 to 45 in good health.

This chain connects TRBV7-9 to TRBJ2-1; the D is unclear. The ends were cut back, 4 bases at V and 10 bases at J, with 11 bases in the middle. The CDR3 consists of 12 residues. Germline CDR1 is SEHNR and CDR2 is FQNEAQ (reference sequence). CDR3 in amino acids: CASSYLGGEQFF. As DNA, the CDR3 is TGTGCCAGCAGCTATCTGGGTGGGGAGCAGTTCTTC.

The rearrangement uses TRBV4-2 and TRBJ2-3; 8 bases agree with TRBD1. Germline-derived CDR1 and CDR2 are LGHNA and YNFKEQ. This CDR3 region has 14 residues. With 4 bases clipped from V and 4 bases from J, the junction kept 4 bases outside the gene matches. This chain's CDR3 is CASSRGTGADTQYF. The CDR3 nucleotides read TGTGCCAGCAGCCGGGGGACAGGAGCAGATACGCAGTATTTT.

The chain carries TRBV9 and TRBJ2-7, with TRBD2 identical over 9 bases. Trimming at V came to 3 bases and at J to 4 bases, leaving 11 bases not matched to a gene. Germline V gene sequence: CDR1 SGDLS, CDR2 YYNGEE. This CDR3 spans 16 amino acids. The CDR3 spells CASSERTSETGYEQYF. The DNA of the CDR3 is TGTGCCAGCAGCGAAAGGACTAGCGAGACTGGTTACGAGCAGTACTTC.

Details on this clone: At the DNA level, this CDR3 is encoded by other sequences in the same sample as well. The chain employs TRBV10-3 and TRBJ2-5; 13 bases align to TRBD2. Per germline, CDR1 ENHRY and CDR2 SYGVKD. Unmatched junction bases numbered 3, after V lost 0 bases and J lost 2 bases. The CDR3 is 17 residues long. As DNA, the CDR3 is TGTGCCATCAGTGAGTCCGGACTAGCGGGAGATCAAGAGACCCAGTACTTC. Protein product: CAISESGLAGDQETQYF.

The CDR3 sequence is CASSLGRINQPQHF. The CDR3, as DNA: TGTGCCAGCAGCTTAGGGAGAATCAATCAGCCCCAGCATTTT. The chain is built from TRBV7-2 and TRBJ1-5; D is ambiguous. The V end lost 1 base, the J end lost 3 bases, and 7 bases lay between the germline ends. CDR3 length: 14 amino acids. The V gene's germline CDR1 is SGHTA and CDR2 FQGNSA.

This clone was picked up a small number of times. The chain is built from TRBV30 and TRBJ1-6; D not certain. Germline V gene lookup returns CDR1 GTSNPN and CDR2 SVGIG (reference sequence). Trimming cost V 2 bases and J 8 bases, with 13 bases left between them. The CDR3 covers 14 residues. CDR3 nucleotide sequence: TGTGCCTGGAGTAGAGGACTAGGTGATTCACCCCTCCACTTT. Translation gives CAWSRGLGDSPLHF.

V and J are TRBV11-1 and TRBJ2-5; D is perhaps TRBD1 (5 bases). The CDR3 sequence is 14 residues long. V gave up 5 bases and J gave up 5 bases, with 15 bases separating them. CDR1 and CDR2 from the germline V gene are SGHAT and FQDESV (reference sequence). The CDR3 DNA is TGTGCCAGCAGCAAGCCAGGGAATCCGGAGACCCAGTACTTC. Translated, it gives CASSKPGNPETQYF.

The chain joins TRBV19 to TRBJ2-3, with a weak D call TRBD2 (5 bases). Germline values: CDR1 LNHDA, CDR2 SQIVND (reference sequence). This CDR3 is 15 amino acids long. The ends were cut back, 1 base at V and 6 bases at J, with 14 bases in the middle. This CDR3 reads CASSIGTDSLDTQYF. The DNA of the CDR3 is TGTGCCAGTAGTATAGGGACGGACTCTTTGGATACGCAGTATTTT.

This clone was recorded a few times. V gene TRBV28 combines with J gene TRBJ2-4; D unclear. V was trimmed by 6 bases and J by 1 base, leaving 10 bases between them. In germline, CDR1 is MDHEN, CDR2 SYDVKM. The CDR3 sequence is 14 residues long. The CDR3 reads CASSLSGAKNIQYF. As DNA, the CDR3 is TGTGCCAGCAGCCTTTCAGGTGCCAAAAACATTCAGTACTTC.

As to this clone: This sample also contains other DNA sequences that code for the same CDR3. The V gene is TRBV11-2, the J gene TRBJ2-3, with 7 bases aligning to TRBD1. This CDR3 contains 15 residues. The V gene's germline CDR1 is SGHAT and CDR2 FQNNGV. Germline trimming cut 5 bases from V and 0 bases from J; bases unmatched to any gene: 5. Here the CDR3 reads CASSTRTGSTDTQYF. In DNA, the CDR3 is TGTGCCAGCAGCACCCGGACAGGAAGCACAGATACGCAGTATTTT. Full variable domain (missing parts from reference TRBV11-2 and TRBJ2-3): EAGVAQSPRYKIIEKRQSVAFWCNPISGHATLYWYQQILGQGPKLLIQFQNNGVVDDSQLPKDRFSAERLKGVDSTLKIQPAKLEDSAVYLCASSTRTGSTDTQYFGPGTRLTVL.

The rearrangement joins TRBV7-9 to TRBJ2-2; D is possibly TRBD1 (6 bases). With 8 bases removed from V and 6 bases from J, the gap between germline ends came to 7 bases. The CDR3 spans 11 residues. Germline CDR1 SEHNR, CDR2 FQNEAQ (reference sequence). CDR3 sequence (DNA): TGTGCCAGCCAGGGGCCCGGGGAGCTGTTTTTT. This encodes CASQGPGELFF.

V is TRBV29-1 and J is TRBJ2-1; D may be TRBD1 or TRBD2 (5 bases each). Germline V gene sequence: CDR1 SQVTM, CDR2 ANQGSEA. This CDR3 contains 15 residues. Trimming cost V 1 base and J 1 base, with 11 bases left between them. CDR3 DNA: TGCAGCGTTGAAGGAGAGGGGTTTTCCTACAATGAGCAGTTCTTC. Its translation is CSVEGEGFSYNEQFF.

The CDR3 loop reads CASSVLGGRIDEQFF. The CDR3 DNA follows: TGTGCCAGCAGTGTACTGGGGGGCCGAATAGATGAGCAGTTCTTC. The chain is built from TRBV2 and TRBJ2-1; D possibly uses TRBD1 or TRBD2 (6 bases each). Trimming removed 4 bases from V and 8 bases from J, with 18 bases in between. The CDR3 sequence is 15 residues long. The germline V gene encodes CDR1 SNHLY and CDR2 FYNNEI.

The chain has TRBV5-6 and TRBJ1-2; 7 bases agree with TRBD1. The CDR3 has 14 residues. The V gene's germline CDR1 is SGHDT and CDR2 YYEEEE. Trimming took 0 bases from V and 4 from J; bases not matched to a gene: 3. The CDR3, as DNA: TGTGCCAGCAGCTTGGGACAGGGAACCTATGGCTACACCTTC. As protein: CASSLGQGTYGYTF. Complete variable domain (other parts from reference TRBV5-6 and TRBJ1-2): DAGVTQSPTHLIKTRGQQVTLRCSPKSGHDTVSWYQQALGQGPQFIFQYYEEEERQRGNFPDRFSGHQFPNYSSELNVNALLLGDSALYLCASSLGQGTYGYTFGSGTRLTVV.

The chain links TRBV29-1 to TRBJ2-4; a weak D match, TRBD1 (6 bases). Germline V lookup: CDR1 SQVTM, CDR2 ANQGSEA. This CDR3 region has 12 residues. V was pared by 5 bases and J by 4 bases, with 9 bases between. The CDR3 sequence is CSVKQGKNIQYF. CDR3 coding DNA: TGCAGCGTTAAACAGGGAAAAAACATTCAGTACTTC.

In its sample, this clone was seen a few times. The chain carries TRBV29-1 and TRBJ2-7; D is uncertain. Germline CDR1 reads SQVTM; CDR2 reads ANQGSEA. The germline V and J ends were trimmed by 2 bases and 0 bases, with 8 bases remaining between them. The CDR3 runs 13 residues. The chain's CDR3 is CSVEPLGSYEQYF. The CDR3 DNA is TGCAGCGTTGAACCCCTAGGCTCCTACGAGCAGTACTTC.

The genes are TRBV29-1 and TRBJ2-1, with D possibly matching TRBD2 (5 bases). Looked up from germline, CDR1 is SQVTM and CDR2 is ANQGSEA. Deletions cut 7 bases from V and 6 bases from J, with 10 bases between. This CDR3 region has 11 residues. The CDR3 sequence: CSAAAGNEQFF. In DNA, the CDR3 is TGCAGCGCTGCTGCGGGCAATGAGCAGTTCTTC.

V and J are TRBV7-9 and TRBJ2-7; D is possibly TRBD1 (6 bases). The V gene's germline CDR1 is SEHNR and CDR2 FQNEAQ (reference sequence). This CDR3 contains 11 residues. Trimming stripped 11 bases from V and 7 bases from J, with 15 bases between. The CDR3 region is CAVGALREQYF. The DNA of the CDR3 is TGTGCCGTGGGGGCGCTTCGAGAGCAGTACTTC.

The V call is TRBV30, the J call TRBJ2-1, with D perhaps matching TRBD1 or TRBD2 (6 bases each). Per the germline V gene, CDR1 is GTSNPN and CDR2 is SVGIG (reference sequence). V lost 2 bases and J lost 8, with 16 bases in between. The CDR3 covers 14 residues. The CDR3 DNA reads TGTGCCTGGAGTCGCGGGACAAGTAGCGATGAGCAGTTCTTC. Protein sequence: CAWSRGTSSDEQFF. Looking up the rest from reference TRBV30 and TRBJ2-1 gives the full variable domain: SQTIHQWPATLVQPVGSPLSLECTVEGTSNPNLYWYRQAAGRGLQLLFYSVGIGQISSEVPQNLSASRPQDRQFILSSKKLLLSDSGFYLCAWSRGTSSDEQFFGPGTRLTVL.

This chain uses TRBV7-9 with TRBJ1-2, with unresolved D. V lost 1 base and J 10 bases, leaving 7 bases between the germline ends. The CDR3 sequence is 11 residues long. CDR1 is SEHNR, CDR2 FQNEAQ, per germline (reference sequence). This CDR3 is CASSLDQAYTF. The DNA for the CDR3 is TGTGCCAGCAGCTTAGATCAGGCCTACACCTTC.

The chain has TRBV29-1 and TRBJ2-3; D not resolved. V lost 3 bases to trimming and J lost 8 bases, with 12 bases between them. The CDR3 runs to 12 residues. Germline V gene data show CDR1 as SQVTM and CDR2 as ANQGSEA. The CDR3 loop reads CSVDGSVGTQYF. In DNA, the CDR3 is TGCAGCGTTGATGGGTCTGTGGGTACGCAGTATTTT.

This rearrangement joins TRBV7-9 to TRBJ1-1; 8 nucleotides align to TRBD1. Germline V gene lookup returns CDR1 SEHNR and CDR2 FQNEAQ (reference sequence). CDR3 length: 15 residues. The trim removed 2 bases at V and 2 bases at J, leaving 4 bases unmatched. CDR3 bases: TGTGCCAGCAGCTTACAGGGGGCCGTAAACACTGAAGCTTTCTTT. The encoded protein is CASSLQGAVNTEAFF.

In nucleotides, the CDR3 is TGTGCCAGCAGTAGCGGGAACCACGAGCAGTACTTC. This sequence encodes CASSSGNHEQYF. The chain has TRBV25-1 and TRBJ2-7; 7 bases align to TRBD2. The V and J ends lost 5 bases and 5 bases, in that order; junction bases with no gene match: 3. Per germline, CDR1 MGHDK and CDR2 SYGVNS. The CDR3 runs 12 residues.

The chain employs TRBV5-1 and TRBJ2-7; TRBD1 aligns across 7 bases. CDR3 length: 13 residues. Looked up from germline, CDR1 is SGHRS and CDR2 is YFSETQ. Unmatched junction bases numbered 8, after V lost 5 bases and J lost 6 bases. The CDR3 here is CASSTEGGFEQYF. The CDR3, as DNA: TGCGCCAGCAGTACTGAAGGGGGCTTCGAGCAGTACTTC. The full variable domain, in which reference TRBV5-1 and TRBJ2-7 provide the parts outside the CDR3, is KAGVTQTPRYLIKTRGQQVTLSCSPISGHRSVSWYQQTPGQGLQFLFEYFSETQRNKGNFPGRFSGRQFSNSRSEMNVSTLELGDSALYLCASSTEGGFEQYFGPGTRLTVT.

This clone occurred a few times. This rearrangement joins TRBV25-1 to TRBJ2-5; possible D gene TRBD2, 6 bases. Trimming stripped 4 bases from V and 7 bases from J, with 13 bases between. Germline V lookup: CDR1 MGHDK, CDR2 SYGVNS. The CDR3 is made up of 13 amino acids. The CDR3 loop reads CASSGLVMVTQYF. DNA for the CDR3: TGTGCCAGCAGTGGACTAGTTATGGTGACCCAGTACTTC.

The gene calls are TRBV15 and TRBJ1-6; possibly TRBD1 for D (5 bases). The V end lost 8 bases, the J end lost 7 bases, and 18 bases lay between the germline ends. Germline assignment: CDR1 LNHNV and CDR2 YYDKDF (reference sequence). The CDR3 sequence is 15 residues long. Here the CDR3 reads CATRVSGGGNSPLHF. In DNA form, the CDR3 reads TGTGCCACCCGGGTTTCGGGGGGAGGAAATTCACCCCTCCACTTT.

This clone was observed a handful of times. The chain is built from TRBV29-1 and TRBJ1-2, with 7 nucleotides matching TRBD1. V lost 4 bases and J lost 8; bases outside the gene matches: 7. Germline CDR1 and CDR2: SQVTM and ANQGSEA. This CDR3 comprises 12 residues. CDR3 DNA sequence: TGCAGCGTTGGGTCGACAGGGCAAGGCTACACCTTC. This sequence encodes CSVGSTGQGYTF.

The gene calls are TRBV29-1 and TRBJ1-1; 8 bases line up with TRBD1. The germline V gene has CDR1 SQVTM and CDR2 ANQGSEA. With V trimmed by 6 bases and J by 3 bases, 12 bases remained unmatched. CDR3 size: 15 residues. This CDR3 is CSVLVPRGPYTEAFF. CDR3 DNA: TGCAGCGTCCTGGTCCCCAGGGGGCCGTACACTGAAGCTTTCTTT.

This clone was seen only a few times. The chain carries TRBV18 and TRBJ1-2; 7 bases align to TRBD1. V shed 4 bases, J shed 1 base, and the junction held 3 bases outside the gene matches. This CDR3 spans 14 amino acids. Germline V CDR1 and CDR2: KGHSH, LQKENI. This CDR3 is CASSLDRDNYGYTF. In nucleotides, the CDR3 is TGTGCCAGCTCACTCGACAGGGATAACTATGGCTACACCTTC.